The T cell receptor (beta chain) under discussion was sequenced for a study of radiotherapy plus CTLA-4 blockade in lung cancer. The study, taken as a whole, reports: Subsequent to radiotherapy plus ipilimumab, tumor-derived TCR clones underwent expansion in blood.

Repertoires were generated with immunoSEQ multiplex PCR, while TCRdb's copy carries only in-frame clones and drops some. The sample consists of about 95,000 clones, around four fifths of them appearing once. CDR1 SNHLY and CDR2 FYNNEI come from the germline V gene. The CDR3 sequence is 15 residues long. Trimming left V 2 bases short and J 0 bases short, with 11 bases between. Lung cancer patients with chemo-refractory metastatic non-small-cell disease were given focal radiation plus CTLA-4 blockade with ipilimumab. With respect to this clone: Its antigen is still unknown.

The sample consisted of peripheral blood, taken from a patient treated with radiotherapy plus ipilimumab. This chain connects TRBV2 to TRBJ2-7; no reliable D call. The sequence was obtained from a human donor with non-small cell lung cancer who had stable disease on radiotherapy plus ipilimumab. The chain's CDR3 is CASSERLAPSYEQYF. The CDR3 DNA reads as TGTGCCAGCAGTGAAAGGTTGGCGCCCTCCTACGAGCAGTACTTC.